A selection of T cell receptor beta chains follows, all from one sample in a study of cytomegalovirus exposure and HLA in healthy donors. Assay used: immunoSEQ multiplex PCR; TCRdb lists only in-frame clones, some missing. There are tens of thousands of clones in the sample; around 83% occur only once, and around 4% lies in the top ten. Sequenced sample: PBMCs. The origin of the receptors is a man aged 25 to 45 in good health and CMV-seronegative. CDR3s include the opening cysteine and the closing phenylalanine or tryptophan. Each record gives: V gene, clone size, D gene, J gene, CDR3 DNA, CDR3 protein. D genes are given only for firm matches. Not all rows give a size; the values are once, few, many and, for expanded clones, a class.

TRBV2	few	NA	TRBJ1-5	TGTGCCAGCAGTGGAGGCAGGCCCCAGCATTTT	CASSGGRPQHF
TRBV6-1	few	NA	TRBJ1-2	TGTGCCAGCAGTGAAGGCAGGGCCCAGAACTATGGCTACACCTTC	CASSEGRAQNYGYTF
TRBV29-1	few	TRBD1	TRBJ1-5	TGCAGCGTGGGGACAGGGTCCCAGCCCCAGCATTTT	CSVGTGSQPQHF
TRBV5-1	once	NA	TRBJ1-3	TGCGCCAGCAGCACGACGGGGGAGAAGTCCATATATTTT	CASSTTGEKSIYF
TRBV6-5	NA	NA	TRBJ2-7	TGTGCCAGCAGTCCTTCCAGGCGTTCCTACGAGCAGTACTTC	CASSPSRRSYEQYF
TRBV11-2	NA	TRBD2	TRBJ2-1	TGTGCCAGCAGCCCGATAGCGGGGGTCAGTGATGAGCAGTTCTTC	CASSPIAGVSDEQFF
TRBV5-1	few	TRBD1	TRBJ2-1	TGCGCCAGCAGCTTATCCGGGACAGGGGCCTACAATGAGCAGTTCTTC	CASSLSGTGAYNEQFF
TRBV19	once	TRBD1	TRBJ2-6	TGTGCCAGTACCATCGGGACAGGTTCTGGGGCCAACGTCCTGACTTTC	CASTIGTGSGANVLTF
TRBV27	NA	NA	TRBJ2-5	TGTGCCAGCAGACCTCTGGACTGGAACCAAGAGACCCAGTACTTC	CASRPLDWNQETQYF
TRBV5-6	NA	NA	TRBJ1-5	TGTGCCAGCAGCTTTCGGGGGGGCAATCAGCCCCAGCATTTT	CASSFRGGNQPQHF
TRBV20-1	NA	NA	TRBJ2-3	TGCAGTGCTAGGGTAGCCGGGGGGCCGTATTTT	CSARVAGGPYF
TRBV5-4	NA	NA	TRBJ1-4	TGTGCCAGCAGCTCCCGGACAGCTAATGAAAAACTGTTTTTT	CASSSRTANEKLFF
TRBV5-1	NA	TRBD2	TRBJ2-2	TGCGCCAGCCAAACGGGACTAGCGGGGGGCAAGAACACCGGGGAGCTGTTTTTT	CASQTGLAGGKNTGELFF
TRBV6-5	once	NA	TRBJ2-2	TGTGCCAGCAGTTACTCGATTCAGACCGGGGAGCTGTTTTTT	CASSYSIQTGELFF
TRBV5-8	NA	TRBD2	TRBJ2-7	TGTGCCAGCAGCCGCTTTGCTAGCGGGATCTACGAGCAGTACTTC	CASSRFASGIYEQYF